Listed below are T cell receptor beta chains from one sample, sequenced in a study of OX40 agonist ivuxolimab in advanced cancers. Sequenced by immunoSEQ multiplex PCR; TCRdb stores in-frame clones only, minus some. This table holds approximately 65,000 clones, around nine tenths found once. Here the sequenced sample was CD4+ or CD8+ T cells sorted from blood, taken in a trial of the OX40 agonist ivuxolimab. The receptors stem from an adult with an advanced solid tumor such as melanoma, head and neck, liver or kidney cancer. Each CDR3 is given with its conserved first and last residue. D genes are given only for firm matches. Clone size appears in some rows only: once, few, many, or a class for an expanded clone.

D gene: NA; clone size: NA; J gene: TRBJ1-4; V gene: TRBV6-1; CDR3 DNA: TGTGCCAGCAGTAACCAGGGTAGAGAACTGTTTTTT; CDR3 protein: CASSNQGRELFF
D gene: NA; clone size: NA; J gene: TRBJ2-1; V gene: TRBV10-3; CDR3 DNA: TGTGCCATCAGTGAGTCTTGGGGCAGGAATGAGCAGTTCTTC; CDR3 protein: CAISESWGRNEQFF
D gene: TRBD1; clone size: NA; J gene: TRBJ1-1; V gene: TRBV11-2; CDR3 DNA: TGTGCCAGCAGCACCCAGACAGGGGCGACCACTGAAGCTTTCTTT; CDR3 protein: CASSTQTGATTEAFF
D gene: NA; clone size: NA; J gene: TRBJ2-6; V gene: TRBV29-1; CDR3 DNA: TGCAGCGTTGAAGAAAATAACTCTGGGGCCAACGTCCTGACTTTC; CDR3 protein: CSVEENNSGANVLTF
D gene: TRBD1; clone size: once; J gene: TRBJ1-2; V gene: TRBV6-5; CDR3 DNA: TGTGCCAGCAGTTACGGGACAGACTATGGCTACACCTTC; CDR3 protein: CASSYGTDYGYTF
D gene: NA; clone size: few; J gene: TRBJ1-1; V gene: TRBV18; CDR3 DNA: TGTGCCAGCTCACCAGGCCAGGGGAACACTGAAGCTTTCTTT; CDR3 protein: CASSPGQGNTEAFF
D gene: TRBD1; clone size: NA; J gene: TRBJ1-2; V gene: TRBV6-1; CDR3 DNA: TGTGCCAGCAGTGGCCGGGACAGGAAAAACTATGGCTACACCTTC; CDR3 protein: CASSGRDRKNYGYTF
D gene: NA; clone size: NA; J gene: TRBJ2-7; V gene: TRBV30; CDR3 DNA: TGTGCCTGGGGAAGGGCCTCCTACGAGCAGTACTTC; CDR3 protein: CAWGRASYEQYF
D gene: NA; clone size: NA; J gene: TRBJ2-1; V gene: TRBV6-6; CDR3 DNA: TGTGCCAGCAGTTACGAATGGTACAATGAGCAGTTCTTC; CDR3 protein: CASSYEWYNEQFF
D gene: NA; clone size: once; J gene: TRBJ1-2; V gene: TRBV4-3; CDR3 DNA: TGCGCCAGCAGCCAACCCGTGAGGGGTTATAATCGAGGCTACACCTTC; CDR3 protein: CASSQPVRGYNRGYTF
D gene: TRBD2; clone size: NA; J gene: TRBJ2-7; V gene: TRBV29-1; CDR3 DNA: TGCAGCGTAGGGACTAGCTATTTCTACGAGCAGTACTTC; CDR3 protein: CSVGTSYFYEQYF
D gene: NA; clone size: NA; J gene: TRBJ1-6; V gene: TRBV30; CDR3 DNA: TGTGCCTGTACCCTTGGGAGCTCCTATAATTCACCCCTCCACTTT; CDR3 protein: CACTLGSSYNSPLHF
D gene: TRBD1; clone size: NA; J gene: TRBJ1-2; V gene: TRBV7-2; CDR3 DNA: TGTGCCAGCAGCGGGACAGGGGATAACTATGGCTACACCTTC; CDR3 protein: CASSGTGDNYGYTF
D gene: NA; clone size: NA; J gene: TRBJ1-5; V gene: TRBV19; CDR3 DNA: TGTGCCAGTAGTATAGGGGCTCAGCCCCAGCATTTT; CDR3 protein: CASSIGAQPQHF